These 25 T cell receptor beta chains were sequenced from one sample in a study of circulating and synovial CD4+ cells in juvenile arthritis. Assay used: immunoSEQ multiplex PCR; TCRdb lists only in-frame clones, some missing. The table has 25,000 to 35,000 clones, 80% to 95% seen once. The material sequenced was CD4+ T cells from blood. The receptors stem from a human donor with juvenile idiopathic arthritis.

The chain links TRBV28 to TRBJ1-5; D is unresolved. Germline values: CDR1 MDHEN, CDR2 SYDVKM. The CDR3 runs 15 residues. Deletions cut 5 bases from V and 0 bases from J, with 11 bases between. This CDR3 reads CASSPQVYSNQPQHF. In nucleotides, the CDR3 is TGTGCCAGCAGTCCTCAGGTCTATAGCAATCAGCCCCAGCATTTT.

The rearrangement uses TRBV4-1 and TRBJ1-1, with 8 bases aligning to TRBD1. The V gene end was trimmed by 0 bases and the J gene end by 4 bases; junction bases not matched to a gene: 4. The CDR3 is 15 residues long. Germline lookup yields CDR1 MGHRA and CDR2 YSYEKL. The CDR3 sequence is CASSQDRGRVTEAFF. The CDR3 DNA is TGCGCCAGCAGCCAAGACAGGGGGCGCGTCACTGAAGCTTTCTTT.

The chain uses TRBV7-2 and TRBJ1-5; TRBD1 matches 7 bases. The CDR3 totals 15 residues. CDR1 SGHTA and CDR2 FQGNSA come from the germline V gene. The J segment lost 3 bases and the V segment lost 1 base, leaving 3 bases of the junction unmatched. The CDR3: CASSLEGANNQPQHF. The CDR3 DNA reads TGTGCCAGCAGCTTAGAGGGGGCAAACAATCAGCCCCAGCATTTT.

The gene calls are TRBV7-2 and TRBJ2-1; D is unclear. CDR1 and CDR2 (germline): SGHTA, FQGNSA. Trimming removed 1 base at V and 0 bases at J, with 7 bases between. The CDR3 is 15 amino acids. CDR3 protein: CASSLVTGSYNEQFF. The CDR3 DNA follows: TGTGCCAGCAGCTTAGTGACTGGCTCCTACAATGAGCAGTTCTTC.

The CDR3 nucleotides are TGTGCCAGCAGTTTTTCAGGGTACGAGCAGTACTTC. Its protein is CASSFSGYEQYF. The chain is built from TRBV6-1 and TRBJ2-7; TRBD1 might be the D (5 bases). There are 12 residues in the CDR3. V lost 5 bases to trimming and J lost 4 bases, with 9 bases between them. Germline CDR1 is MNHNS and CDR2 is SASEGT.

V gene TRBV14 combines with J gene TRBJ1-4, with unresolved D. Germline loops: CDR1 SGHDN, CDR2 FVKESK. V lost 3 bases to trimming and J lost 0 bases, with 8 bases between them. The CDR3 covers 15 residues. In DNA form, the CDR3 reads TGTGCCAGCAGCCAGTCTACAGCAACTAATGAAAAACTGTTTTTT. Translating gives CASSQSTATNEKLFF.

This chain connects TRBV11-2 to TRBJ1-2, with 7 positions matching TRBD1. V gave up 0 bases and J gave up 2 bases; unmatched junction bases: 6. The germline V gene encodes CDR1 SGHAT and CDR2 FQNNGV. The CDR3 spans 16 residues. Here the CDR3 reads CASSLDSGGLNYGYTF. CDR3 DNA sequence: TGTGCCAGCAGCTTAGATTCAGGGGGGTTGAACTATGGCTACACCTTC.

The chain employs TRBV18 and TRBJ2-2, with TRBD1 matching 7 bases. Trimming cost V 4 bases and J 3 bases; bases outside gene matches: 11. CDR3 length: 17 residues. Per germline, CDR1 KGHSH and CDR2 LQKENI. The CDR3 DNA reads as TGTGCCAGCTCACTCAGACAGGGCCGAACGGACACCGGGGAGCTGTTTTTT. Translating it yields CASSLRQGRTDTGELFF.

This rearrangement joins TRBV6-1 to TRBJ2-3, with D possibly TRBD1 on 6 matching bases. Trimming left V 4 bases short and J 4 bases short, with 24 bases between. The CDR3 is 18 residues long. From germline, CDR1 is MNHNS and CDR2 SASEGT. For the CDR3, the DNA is TGTGCCAGCAGTGTTCTTATAGTGGGGGCAGGGTTAGCAGATACGCAGTATTTT. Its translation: CASSVLIVGAGLADTQYF.

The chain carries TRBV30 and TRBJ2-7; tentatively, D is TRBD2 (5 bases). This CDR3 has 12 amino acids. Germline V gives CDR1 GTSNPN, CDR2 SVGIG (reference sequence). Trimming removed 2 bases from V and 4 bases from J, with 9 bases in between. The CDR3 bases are TGTGCCTGGAGTCGAGGGTATTACGAGCAGTACTTC. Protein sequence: CAWSRGYYEQYF.

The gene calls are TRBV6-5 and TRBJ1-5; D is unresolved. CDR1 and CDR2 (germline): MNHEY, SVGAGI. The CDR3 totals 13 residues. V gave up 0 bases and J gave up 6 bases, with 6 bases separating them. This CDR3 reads CASSYSRVQPQHF. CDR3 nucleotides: TGTGCCAGCAGTTACTCTCGGGTTCAGCCCCAGCATTTT.

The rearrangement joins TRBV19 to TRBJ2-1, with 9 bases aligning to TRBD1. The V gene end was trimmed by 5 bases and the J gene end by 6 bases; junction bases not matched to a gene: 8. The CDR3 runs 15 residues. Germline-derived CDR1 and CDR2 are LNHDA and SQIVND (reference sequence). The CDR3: CASSPRQGESNEQFF. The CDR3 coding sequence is TGTGCCAGTAGTCCAAGACAGGGGGAATCCAATGAGCAGTTCTTC.

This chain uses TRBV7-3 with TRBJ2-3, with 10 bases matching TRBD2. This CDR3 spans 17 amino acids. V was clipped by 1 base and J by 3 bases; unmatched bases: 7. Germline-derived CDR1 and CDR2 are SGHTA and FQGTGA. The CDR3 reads CASSLSPSGSGTDTQYF. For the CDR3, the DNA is TGTGCCAGCAGCTTAAGTCCTAGCGGGAGTGGTACAGATACGCAGTATTTT. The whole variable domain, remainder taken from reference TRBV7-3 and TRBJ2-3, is GAGVSQTPSNKVTEKGKYVELRCDPISGHTALYWYRQSLGQGPEFLIYFQGTGAADDSGLPNDRFFAVRPEGSVSTLKIQRTERGDSAVYLCASSLSPSGSGTDTQYFGPGTRLTVL.

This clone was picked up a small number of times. In DNA, the CDR3 is TGTGCCAGCAGCTCCAGGCAGGGGAACACCATATATTTT. Its translation is CASSSRQGNTIYF. The chain couples TRBV6-5 to TRBJ1-3; D possibly corresponds to TRBD1 (6 bases). CDR3 length: 13 residues. V lost 6 bases, J lost 7 bases, and 13 bases lay in between. Germline V lookup: CDR1 MNHEY, CDR2 SVGAGI.

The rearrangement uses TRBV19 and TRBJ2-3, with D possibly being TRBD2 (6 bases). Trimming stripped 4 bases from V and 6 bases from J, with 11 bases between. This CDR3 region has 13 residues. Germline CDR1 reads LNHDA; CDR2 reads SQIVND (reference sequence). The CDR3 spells CASSTGVFDTQYF. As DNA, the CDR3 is TGTGCCAGTAGTACGGGAGTTTTTGATACGCAGTATTTT.

DNA of the CDR3: TGCGCCAGCAGTGCAGCGGGAGGAAACACAGATACGCAGTATTTT. It translates to CASSAAGGNTDTQYF. The chain has TRBV10-1 and TRBJ2-3; 9 positions agree with TRBD2. Trimming at V came to 4 bases and at J to 2 bases, leaving 4 bases not matched to a gene. This CDR3 comprises 15 residues. The germline gives CDR1 WNHNN, CDR2 SYGVQD (reference sequence).

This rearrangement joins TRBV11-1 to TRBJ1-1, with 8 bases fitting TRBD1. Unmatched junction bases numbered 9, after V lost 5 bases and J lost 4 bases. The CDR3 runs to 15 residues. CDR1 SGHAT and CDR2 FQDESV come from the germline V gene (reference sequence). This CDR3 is CASSLWTGSTTEAFF. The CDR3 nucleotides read TGTGCCAGCAGCCTATGGACAGGGTCGACCACTGAAGCTTTCTTT.

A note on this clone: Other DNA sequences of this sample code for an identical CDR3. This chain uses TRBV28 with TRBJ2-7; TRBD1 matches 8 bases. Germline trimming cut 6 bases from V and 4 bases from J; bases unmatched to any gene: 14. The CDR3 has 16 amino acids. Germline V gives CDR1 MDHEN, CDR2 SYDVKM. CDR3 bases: TGTGCCAGCAGCTTGGCCCGGACAGGGCCCTTATACGAGCAGTACTTC. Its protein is CASSLARTGPLYEQYF.

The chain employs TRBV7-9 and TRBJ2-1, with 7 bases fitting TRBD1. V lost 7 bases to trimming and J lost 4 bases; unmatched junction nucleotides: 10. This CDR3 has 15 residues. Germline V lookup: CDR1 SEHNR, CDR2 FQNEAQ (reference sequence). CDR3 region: CASTSRGQKYNEQFF. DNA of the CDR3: TGTGCCAGCACCTCAAGGGGACAGAAATACAATGAGCAGTTCTTC.

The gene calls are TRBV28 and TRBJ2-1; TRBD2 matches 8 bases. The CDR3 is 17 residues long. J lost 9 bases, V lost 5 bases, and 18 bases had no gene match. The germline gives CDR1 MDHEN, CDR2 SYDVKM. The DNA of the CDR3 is TGTGCCAGCAGTGCACCATCGGGCAGCGGGAGTGGAAGTGAGCAGTTCTTC. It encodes CASSAPSGSGSGSEQFF.

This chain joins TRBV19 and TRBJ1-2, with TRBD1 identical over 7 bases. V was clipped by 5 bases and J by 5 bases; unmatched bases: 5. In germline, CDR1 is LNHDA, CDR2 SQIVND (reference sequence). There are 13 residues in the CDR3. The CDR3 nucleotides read TGTGCCAGTAGTGTCACAGGGGCGTATGGCTACACCTTC. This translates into CASSVTGAYGYTF.

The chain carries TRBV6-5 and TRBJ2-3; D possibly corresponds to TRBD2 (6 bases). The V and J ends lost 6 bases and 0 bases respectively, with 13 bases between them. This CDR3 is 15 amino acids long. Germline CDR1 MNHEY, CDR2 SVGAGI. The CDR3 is CASRLSGLSTDTQYF. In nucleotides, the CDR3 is TGTGCCAGCAGACTTAGCGGCCTTAGCACAGATACGCAGTATTTT.

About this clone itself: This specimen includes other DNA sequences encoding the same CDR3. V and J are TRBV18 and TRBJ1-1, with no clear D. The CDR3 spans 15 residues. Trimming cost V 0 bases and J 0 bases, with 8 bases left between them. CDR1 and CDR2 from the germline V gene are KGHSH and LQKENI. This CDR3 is CASSPPRVMNTEAFF. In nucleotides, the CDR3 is TGTGCCAGCTCACCACCGCGTGTTATGAACACTGAAGCTTTCTTT. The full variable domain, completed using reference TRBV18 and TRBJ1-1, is NAGVMQNPRHLVRRRGQEARLRCSPMKGHSHVYWYRQLPEEGLKFMVYLQKENIIDESGMPKERFSAEFPKEGPSILRIQQVVRGDSAAYFCASSPPRVMNTEAFFGQGTRLTVV.

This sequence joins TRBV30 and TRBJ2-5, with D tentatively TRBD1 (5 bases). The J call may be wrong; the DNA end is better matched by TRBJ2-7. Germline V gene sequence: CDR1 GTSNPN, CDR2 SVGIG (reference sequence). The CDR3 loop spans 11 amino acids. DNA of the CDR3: TGTGCCTGGAGTGGACAGTACGAGCAGTACTTC. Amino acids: CAWSGQYEQYF.

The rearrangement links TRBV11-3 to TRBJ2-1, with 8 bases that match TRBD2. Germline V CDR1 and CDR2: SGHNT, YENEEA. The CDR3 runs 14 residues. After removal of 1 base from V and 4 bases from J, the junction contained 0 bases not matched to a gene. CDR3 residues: CASSLAGGYNEQFF. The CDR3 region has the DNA TGTGCCAGCAGCTTAGCGGGAGGGTACAATGAGCAGTTCTTC.